The 19 T cell receptor beta chains given below trace back to one sample, sequenced in a study of blood T cell repertoires in COVID-19. Profiling relied on immunoSEQ multiplex PCR, and the TCRdb table lists in-frame clones only, not all of them. Of 150,000 to 200,000 clones detected, 70% to 80% appear once; the ten largest clones hold approximately 6%. Material: peripheral blood. Source of these receptors: a woman between 40 and 55 years old with COVID-19, enrolled during active disease.

The genes are TRBV5-1 and TRBJ2-7; D might be TRBD2 (6 bases). Germline lookup yields CDR1 SGHRS and CDR2 YFSETQ. Trimming took off 2 bases at V and 3 bases at J, with 21 bases between the two ends. The length of the CDR3 is 17 residues. Here the CDR3 reads CASSFSPAGTGYYEQYF. CDR3 nucleotides: TGCGCCAGCAGCTTCAGCCCCGCCGGGACTGGTTACTACGAGCAGTACTTC.

The V and J genes are TRBV5-4 and TRBJ1-2; 7 bases line up with TRBD1. V lost 4 bases, J lost 8 bases, and 8 bases stayed unmatched. This CDR3 is built from 13 residues. CDR1 is SGHNT, CDR2 YYREEE, per germline (reference sequence). The CDR3 nucleotides are TGTGCCAGCAGCCCCGGGACAGTATCCGGCTACACCTTC. This translates into CASSPGTVSGYTF.

This rearrangement joins TRBV2 to TRBJ1-4; 9 nucleotides line up with TRBD1. Unmatched junction bases numbered 3, after V lost 6 bases and J lost 4 bases. From germline, CDR1 is SNHLY and CDR2 FYNNEI. This CDR3 comprises 14 residues. For the CDR3, the DNA is TGTGCCAGCAGCCGGGACAGGGATAATGAAAAACTGTTTTTT. Translation: CASSRDRDNEKLFF.

The chain carries TRBV9 and TRBJ2-1; 7 positions agree with TRBD1. V lost 8 bases, J lost 4 bases, and 12 bases stayed unmatched. Germline CDR1 is SGDLS and CDR2 is YYNGEE. The CDR3 loop spans 15 amino acids. CDR3 residues: CASAGGRERYNEQFF. The CDR3 region has the DNA TGTGCCAGTGCAGGGGGACGGGAACGGTACAATGAGCAGTTCTTC.

About this clone: The junction shows a germline mismatch at one end, possibly a read error. The chain carries TRBV29-1 and TRBJ1-2, with TRBD1 identical over 7 bases. CDR1 and CDR2 (germline): SQVTM, ANQGSEA. The CDR3 totals 12 residues. The CDR3 protein is CSVEDRVYGYTF. The DNA for the CDR3 is TGCAGCGTAGAAGACAGGGTCTATGGCTACACCTTC. Full variable domain (missing parts from reference TRBV29-1 and TRBJ1-2): SAVISQKPSRDICQRGTSLTIQCQVDSQVTMMFWYRQQPGQSLTLIATANQGSEATYESGFVIDKFPISRPNLTFSTLTVSNMSPEDSSIYLCSVEDRVYGYTFGSGTRLTVV.

This clone came up a few times. The V and J genes are TRBV10-1 and TRBJ2-7; perhaps TRBD1 as D (5 bases). V lost 4 bases, J lost 3 bases, and 10 bases lay in between. The CDR3 is 13 residues long. From germline, CDR1 is WNHNN and CDR2 SYGVQD (reference sequence). CDR3 DNA sequence: TGCGCCAGCAGTGGTGACAGAAGCTACGAGCAGTACTTC. This encodes CASSGDRSYEQYF.

This clone was counted only a few times. The gene calls are TRBV2 and TRBJ1-5, with D uncertain. Germline V gene data show CDR1 as SNHLY and CDR2 as FYNNEI. This CDR3 contains 16 residues. The germline V and J ends were trimmed by 0 bases and 6 bases, with 15 bases remaining between them. CDR3 nucleotide sequence: TGTGCCAGCAGTGAAGCGCTTAGGGTCAGCGGTCAGCCCCAGCATTTT. Its protein product is CASSEALRVSGQPQHF.

The gene calls are TRBV6-2 or TRBV6-3 and TRBJ2-7; D may be TRBD2 (5 bases). V was cut by 8 bases and J by 2 bases, with 13 bases left in between. From germline, CDR1 is MNHEY and CDR2 SVGEGT. The CDR3 contains 13 residues. CDR3 coding DNA: TGTGCCAGCCGCCTTGACGGGACCTACGAGCAGTACTTC. It specifies CASRLDGTYEQYF.

This chain uses TRBV7-3 with TRBJ2-3; 9 nucleotides agree with TRBD2. V lost 4 bases and J lost 9; bases outside the gene matches: 14. The germline gives CDR1 SGHTA, CDR2 FQGTGA. The CDR3 spans 16 residues. The CDR3 sequence is CASSSSAGGGASTQYF. The CDR3 DNA reads TGTGCCAGCAGCTCGAGCGCCGGCGGGGGGGCATCGACGCAGTATTTT.

V gene TRBV6-5 combines with J gene TRBJ2-7; 7 bases map to TRBD2. CDR3 size: 16 residues. Germline CDR1 reads MNHEY; CDR2 reads SVGAGI. Losses at the gene ends were 0 bases for V and 2 bases for J; bases not matched to a gene: 7. Written as DNA, the CDR3 is TGTGCCAGCAGTTACTCTCTCTCGGGGGGAGCCTACGAGCAGTACTTC. As protein: CASSYSLSGGAYEQYF.

CDR3: CAISDGTADNSPLHF. The CDR3 bases are TGTGCCATCAGTGACGGGACAGCCGATAATTCACCCCTCCACTTT. The rearrangement uses TRBV10-3 and TRBJ1-6, with 7 bases identical to TRBD1. The trim removed 3 bases at V and 5 bases at J, leaving 4 bases unmatched. The CDR3 extends over 15 amino acids. Germline CDR1 ENHRY, CDR2 SYGVKD.

J is TRBJ1-1 and V is TRBV5-1, with D perhaps matching TRBD1 (5 bases). The germline V gene has CDR1 SGHRS and CDR2 YFSETQ. The CDR3 is 14 amino acids. V lost 4 bases, J lost 5 bases, and 15 bases lay in between. The CDR3 sequence: CASSVWGGGTEAFF. CDR3 DNA sequence: TGCGCCAGCAGCGTATGGGGGGGAGGAACTGAAGCTTTCTTT.

V is TRBV5-1 and J is TRBJ2-3, with D tentatively TRBD1 (6 bases). This CDR3 comprises 12 residues. Germline V CDR1 and CDR2: SGHRS, YFSETQ. The germline V and J ends were trimmed by 3 bases and 10 bases, with 12 bases remaining between them. CDR3 bases: TGCGCCAGCAGCTCAAGCAGGGGTCCGCAGTATTTT. This encodes CASSSSRGPQYF.

V gene TRBV5-6 combines with J gene TRBJ1-2; tentative D call: TRBD1 (5 bases). The CDR3 sequence is 12 residues long. Germline V gene lookup returns CDR1 SGHDT and CDR2 YYEEEE. V dropped 0 bases and J dropped 6 bases, with 6 bases sitting between them. Here the CDR3 DNA reads TGTGCCAGCAGCTTGGCAGGGAATGGCTACACCTTC. Protein product: CASSLAGNGYTF.

This sequence joins TRBV5-1 and TRBJ2-2, with 8 positions matching TRBD2. The germline V gene encodes CDR1 SGHRS and CDR2 YFSETQ. The J segment lost 2 bases and the V segment lost 4 bases, leaving 7 bases of the junction unmatched. The CDR3 has 16 amino acids. The CDR3 sequence: CASSPLAGPNTGELFF. The DNA for the CDR3 is TGCGCCAGCAGCCCATTAGCGGGACCCAACACCGGGGAGCTGTTTTTT.

This chain joins TRBV27 and TRBJ1-2; the D gene is possibly TRBD1 (5 bases). The germline gives CDR1 MNHEY, CDR2 SMNVEV (reference sequence). Trimming took off 4 bases at V and 8 bases at J, with 23 bases between the two ends. CDR3 length: 16 amino acids. This CDR3 reads CASSSHMTETSRGYTF. The CDR3 DNA sequence: TGTGCCAGCAGTTCCCACATGACAGAGACTTCTCGGGGCTACACCTTC.

This clone has just a few counts. The rearrangement uses TRBV5-1 and TRBJ2-7, with a weak D call TRBD2 (5 bases). V was pared by 0 bases and J by 2 bases, with 6 bases between. Germline CDR1 is SGHRS and CDR2 is YFSETQ. The CDR3 length is 13 residues. CDR3 sequence: CASSLDGTYEQYF. The CDR3 DNA reads as TGCGCCAGCAGCTTGGACGGGACCTACGAGCAGTACTTC.

The chain joins TRBV5-1 to TRBJ2-7; possible D gene TRBD1, 6 bases. Trimming removed 4 bases from V and 5 bases from J, with 19 bases in between. CDR3 length: 15 residues. The V gene's germline CDR1 is SGHRS and CDR2 YFSETQ. This CDR3 is CASSPLTGPVHEQYF. As DNA, the CDR3 is TGCGCCAGCAGCCCTTTAACAGGGCCTGTCCACGAGCAGTACTTC.

This clone was found a few times. CDR3 sequence: CASRGDSDNSPLHF. In DNA, the CDR3 is TGTGCCAGTAGGGGGGACAGTGATAATTCACCCCTCCACTTT. The J gene is TRBJ1-6, the V gene TRBV19, with 7 nucleotides matching TRBD1. This CDR3 is built from 14 residues. V dropped 6 bases and J dropped 5; count of bases not matched to a gene: 4. Germline lookup yields CDR1 LNHDA and CDR2 SQIVND (reference sequence).